A selection of T cell receptor beta chains follows, all from one sample in a study of vaccination and CD4 T cells after COVID-19. TCRdb processed the PCR reads anew with MiXCR; each CDR3 protein has one entry. The table shows roughly 26,000 distinct CDR3 sequences, with roughly 40% occurring only once. Their antigens remain unidentified. Sequencing input: CD4+ T cells from blood, cultured in vitro. The receptors derive from a human donor who had recovered from COVID-19. CDR3s include the opening cysteine and the closing phenylalanine or tryptophan. A D gene is named only where the DNA matches it firmly. Expanded clones get a size class; other rows say once, few or many, or leave the size out.

TRBJ2-3,-,-,TRBV28,CASSSGTIDTQYF,TGTGCCAGCAGTTCCGGGACCATCGATACGCAGTATTTT
TRBJ2-7,few,-,TRBV29-1,CSVGTPTYEQYF,TGCAGCGTCGGGACTCCTACCTACGAGCAGTACTTC
TRBJ2-2,-,-,TRBV27,CASSYPRGFGTGELFF,TGTGCCAGCAGTTACCCCAGGGGATTTGGCACCGGGGAGCTGTTTTTT
TRBJ2-5,-,TRBD1,TRBV5-1,CASSLEPNRGPEGETQYF,TGCGCCAGCAGCTTGGAACCCAACAGGGGGCCTGAAGGAGAGACCCAGTACTTC
TRBJ2-1,-,-,TRBV7-2,CASSLWGGVYNEQFF,TGTGCCAGCAGCTTATGGGGCGGGGTCTACAATGAGCAGTTCTTC
TRBJ1-1,-,-,TRBV21-1,CASSKGVAGKNTEAFF,TGTGCCAGCAGCAAAGGAGTCGCAGGGAAGAACACTGAAGCTTTCTTT
TRBJ2-7,-,TRBD2,TRBV6-1,CASSEGLGLAARTPGGYF,TGTGCCAGCAGTGAAGGTCTAGGACTAGCGGCCCGAACGCCCGGGGGGTACTTC
TRBJ2-2,-,TRBD2,TRBV7-2,CASRHGLAGVSGELFF,TGTGCCAGCAGACATGGACTAGCGGGAGTTTCCGGGGAGCTGTTTTTT
TRBJ1-5,few,-,TRBV2,CASSEALVGEGNQPQHF,TGTGCCAGCAGTGAAGCGCTCGTCGGGGAGGGCAATCAGCCCCAGCATTTT
TRBJ2-3,-,TRBD1,TRBV6-5,CASSYGQGRLTDTQYF,TGTGCCAGCAGTTACGGACAGGGGAGACTCACAGATACGCAGTATTTT
TRBJ1-2,-,-,TRBV9,CASRVRDSTTF,TGTGCCAGCAGAGTGAGGGATTCAACCACCTTC
TRBJ2-1,few,TRBD1,TRBV6-1,CASSAGTGGEQFF,TGTGCCAGCAGTGCCGGGACAGGGGGTGAGCAGTTCTTC
TRBJ2-5,few,TRBD1,TRBV6-2/TRBV6-3,CASSYPTGDRRWTQYF,TGTGCCAGCAGTTACCCGACAGGGGATCGTAGATGGACCCAGTACTTC
TRBJ1-1,-,TRBD1,TRBV6-2/TRBV6-3,CASRQETGATEAFF,TGTGCCAGCAGGCAAGAGACAGGGGCCACTGAAGCTTTCTTT
TRBJ2-7,-,TRBD2,TRBV7-2,CASSLGLAAYEQYF,TGTGCCAGCAGTCTCGGACTAGCGGCCTACGAGCAGTACTTC
TRBJ1-2,medium-sized,-,TRBV7-8,CASSPREGFNYGYTF,TGTGCCAGCAGCCCTAGGGAGGGGTTCAACTATGGCTACACCTTC
TRBJ2-1,-,TRBD2,TRBV20-1,CSASRGTSGVDEQFF,TGCAGTGCTAGTCGGGGGACTAGCGGGGTCGATGAGCAGTTCTTC
TRBJ2-2,-,-,TRBV4-2,CSSSQEGDANTGELFF,TGTTCCAGCAGCCAAGAAGGCGACGCGAACACCGGGGAGCTGTTTTTT
TRBJ2-1,-,TRBD2,TRBV15,CATSSYWGGRTSGYNEQFF,TGTGCCACCAGCAGTTACTGGGGGGGCAGGACTAGCGGTTACAATGAGCAGTTCTTC
TRBJ2-7,-,TRBD2,TRBV20-1,CSARDPSGNVYEQYF,TGCAGTGCTAGAGATCCAAGCGGGAACGTTTACGAGCAGTACTTC
TRBJ2-2,-,-,TRBV19,CASSAQTGATGELFF,TGTGCCAGTAGTGCCCAGACCGGGGCCACCGGGGAGCTGTTTTTT
TRBJ1-1,few,-,TRBV20-1,CSASNRVSTEAFF,TGCAGTGCAAGCAACAGGGTTAGCACTGAAGCTTTCTTT
TRBJ2-7,-,TRBD1,TRBV18,CASSPGTGRIYEQYF,TGTGCCAGCTCACCGGGGACAGGGCGAATCTACGAGCAGTACTTC
TRBJ1-2,-,-,TRBV4-1,CASSQEKGNGGYTF,TGCGCCAGCAGCCAAGAGAAGGGGAACGGAGGCTACACCTTC
TRBJ1-1,-,-,TRBV28,CASSLTGLNTEAFF,TGTGCCAGCAGTTTAACAGGACTGAACACTGAAGCTTTCTTT
TRBJ1-2,-,-,TRBV29-1,CSTTMGGNYGYTF,TGCAGCACCACGATGGGGGGGAACTATGGCTACACCTTC
TRBJ2-7,-,TRBD2,TRBV20-1,CSATGGGPHNEQYF,TGCAGTGCCACGGGCGGGGGGCCTCACAACGAGCAGTACTTC
TRBJ2-3,few,-,TRBV7-2,CASSPQGTSTDTQYF,TGTGCCAGCAGCCCACAGGGTACTAGCACAGATACGCAGTATTTT
TRBJ1-5,-,-,TRBV6-2/TRBV6-3,CASRTNGGNQPQHF,TGTGCCAGCCGAACTAACGGGGGCAATCAGCCCCAGCATTTT
TRBJ2-5,few,-,TRBV7-6,CASSPGTRWLETQYF,TGTGCCAGCAGCCCAGGGACACGATGGTTAGAGACCCAGTACTTC
TRBJ1-5,-,-,TRBV21-1,CASSNRQFRVREHSNQPQHF,TGTGCCAGCAGCAATAGACAGTTCAGGGTCAGGGAACATAGCAATCAGCCCCAGCATTTT
TRBJ2-3,-,-,TRBV20-1,CSASDLTGADTQYF,TGCAGTGCTAGCGACTTAACAGGCGCAGATACGCAGTATTTT
TRBJ2-1,few,TRBD2,TRBV27,CASTGTSGSLHVGEQFF,TGTGCCAGCACGGGAACTAGCGGGAGCCTGCACGTAGGTGAGCAGTTCTTC
TRBJ2-1,-,TRBD2,TRBV19,CASSIGSGGYNEQFF,TGTGCCAGTAGTATAGGTAGCGGGGGTTACAATGAGCAGTTCTTC
TRBJ1-6,-,-,TRBV7-9,CASSLEGGGRNSPLHF,TGTGCCAGCAGCTTAGAAGGCGGGGGACGTAATTCACCCCTCCACTTT
TRBJ1-1,few,TRBD1,TRBV6-5,CASSYGGQENTEAFF,TGTGCCAGCAGTTACGGCGGACAGGAGAACACTGAAGCTTTCTTT
TRBJ1-5,few,-,TRBV5-6,CASSTSWGFGGNQPQHF,TGTGCCAGCAGCACATCGTGGGGTTTCGGCGGCAATCAGCCCCAGCATTTT
TRBJ1-5,-,-,TRBV4-3,CASSRDMGGQPQHF,TGCGCCAGCAGCCGGGACATGGGCGGTCAGCCCCAGCATTTT
TRBJ2-3,few,TRBD2,TRBV7-3,CASSLLAGTDTQYF,TGTGCCAGCAGCTTACTAGCGGGCACAGATACGCAGTATTTT
TRBJ2-5,few,TRBD2,TRBV20-1,CSARGGTSGRLQETQYF,TGCAGTGCTAGGGGGGGGACTAGCGGGAGATTACAAGAGACCCAGTACTTC